Listed below are T cell receptor beta chains from one sample, sequenced in a study of cytomegalovirus exposure and HLA in healthy donors. Sequencing was performed with immunoSEQ multiplex PCR; in TCRdb, only in-frame clones are kept and a portion is missing. The table has roughly 160,000 clones, approximately 77% seen once. Specimen: PBMCs. The receptor set was obtained from a female donor in good health and CMV-seronegative. The CDR3 runs from the conserved cysteine through the conserved F or W. The order of the fields is V gene, D gene, J gene, clone size, CDR3 protein, CDR3 DNA. The D gene is left open where the match is weak. Some rows have no size entry. The others give once, few or many, or a class for an expanded clone.

TRBV19	NA	TRBJ1-5	NA	CASSAPFRGAGQPQHF	TGTGCCAGTAGTGCACCTTTTAGAGGCGCAGGGCAGCCCCAGCATTTT
TRBV5-1	TRBD2	TRBJ2-5	few	CASSWDSGRVETQYF	TGCGCCAGCAGCTGGGATAGCGGGAGGGTGGAGACCCAGTACTTC
TRBV29-1	NA	TRBJ1-2	once	CSPRVVDGYTF	TGCAGCCCGAGGGTGGTTGATGGCTACACCTTC
TRBV5-1	TRBD1	TRBJ2-7	NA	CASSLGDRGAYEQYF	TGCGCCAGCAGCTTAGGAGACAGGGGAGCATACGAGCAGTACTTC
TRBV27	NA	TRBJ2-7	once	CASSLSSGPIPYEQYF	TGTGCCAGCAGTTTATCTAGCGGTCCTATTCCCTACGAGCAGTACTTC
TRBV2	NA	TRBJ1-6	NA	CASVYEHNSPLHF	TGTGCCAGCGTCTACGAACATAATTCACCCCTCCACTTT
TRBV27	TRBD1	TRBJ1-4	NA	CASSLVGTGVEKLFF	TGTGCCAGCAGTTTAGTGGGGACAGGGGTTGAAAAACTGTTTTTT
TRBV7-6	NA	TRBJ1-1	NA	CASSLVGQGATEAFF	TGTGCCAGCAGCTTAGTGGGGCAGGGTGCGACTGAAGCTTTCTTT
TRBV9	NA	TRBJ2-7	NA	CASSPPRAREQYF	TGTGCCAGCAGCCCCCCCAGGGCGCGGGAGCAGTACTTC
TRBV7-3	TRBD2	TRBJ2-5	few	CASSLSGRAQETQYF	TGTGCCAGCAGCTTGTCCGGGAGGGCCCAAGAGACCCAGTACTTC
TRBV27	NA	TRBJ2-6	NA	CASSWRGFFAGANVLTF	TGTGCCAGCAGTTGGCGGGGTTTCTTCGCTGGGGCCAACGTCCTGACTTTC
TRBV18	TRBD2	TRBJ2-2	NA	CASSTRASGSRNTGELFF	TGTGCCAGCTCCACCAGGGCTAGCGGGAGCCGTAACACCGGGGAGCTGTTTTTT
TRBV5-1	TRBD1	TRBJ2-7	NA	CASSLAPGTEKNYEQYF	TGCGCCAGCAGCTTGGCCCCTGGGACAGAGAAGAACTACGAGCAGTACTTC
TRBV6-9	NA	TRBJ1-4	NA	CASSYFQGWGTNEKLFF	TGTGCCAGCAGTTATTTTCAGGGCTGGGGAACTAATGAAAAACTGTTTTTT
TRBV11-2	NA	TRBJ2-3	few	CASSSGQNPTDTQYF	TGTGCCAGCAGCTCCGGACAGAACCCCACAGATACGCAGTATTTT
TRBV30	NA	TRBJ1-1	NA	CAWSKGENTEAFF	TGTGCCTGGAGTAAGGGGGAGAACACTGAAGCTTTCTTT
TRBV28	TRBD1	TRBJ1-4	NA	CASSPTGTGNEKLFF	TGTGCCAGCAGTCCAACCGGGACAGGGAATGAAAAACTGTTTTTT
TRBV9	NA	TRBJ2-5	NA	CASSVGWGFGETQYF	TGTGCCAGCAGCGTAGGATGGGGCTTCGGAGAGACCCAGTACTTC
TRBV28	NA	TRBJ1-3	NA	CASSLYGAGGNTIYF	TGTGCCAGCAGTTTATATGGGGCAGGTGGAAACACCATATATTTT
TRBV19	NA	TRBJ1-2	NA	CASSTAWAGYGYTF	TGTGCCAGCAGTACCGCCTGGGCGGGCTATGGCTACACCTTC
TRBV9	NA	TRBJ2-3	NA	CASNPGLSTDTQYF	TGTGCCAGCAACCCAGGACTGAGCACAGATACGCAGTATTTT
TRBV27	TRBD2	TRBJ2-3	NA	CASSYTSGRSVTDTQYF	TGTGCCAGCAGTTATACTAGCGGGAGGAGCGTCACAGATACGCAGTATTTT
TRBV15	NA	TRBJ1-4	NA	CATSRDSNEKLFF	TGTGCCACCAGCAGAGATTCGAATGAAAAACTGTTTTTT
TRBV5-6	TRBD1	TRBJ2-2	NA	CASSLDYRGRNTGELFF	TGTGCCAGCAGCCTAGATTACAGGGGACGGAACACCGGGGAGCTGTTTTTT
TRBV6-5	NA	TRBJ2-1	NA	CASRGYNEQFF	TGTGCCAGCCGGGGCTACAATGAGCAGTTCTTC
TRBV7-2	TRBD1	TRBJ2-1	NA	CASSRRTGAGVNEQFF	TGTGCCAGCAGCCGTAGGACAGGGGCGGGTGTGAATGAGCAGTTCTTC
TRBV4-1	TRBD2	TRBJ2-1	once	CASSQGLTGRQFF	TGCGCCAGCAGCCAGGGACTAACCGGTAGGCAGTTCTTC
TRBV28	TRBD2	TRBJ2-5	NA	CASTTPSGKGYF	TGTGCCAGCACCACCCCCAGCGGGAAGGGGTACTTC
TRBV6-4	TRBD2	TRBJ2-4	NA	CASSERDSNWGGKNIQYF	TGTGCCAGCAGTGAGCGGGACTCAAATTGGGGGGGGAAAAACATTCAGTACTTC
TRBV7-8	NA	TRBJ2-1	NA	CASSSNNEQFF	TGTGCCAGCAGCTCCAACAATGAGCAGTTCTTC
TRBV19	TRBD1	TRBJ2-5	NA	CASGQGGQETQYF	TGTGCCAGTGGACAGGGAGGACAAGAGACCCAGTACTTC
TRBV2	TRBD1	TRBJ2-5	NA	CASLDRGRETQYF	TGTGCCAGCCTAGACAGGGGGCGGGAGACCCAGTACTTC
TRBV7-7	NA	TRBJ1-1	few	CASSLKQGAEAFF	TGTGCTAGCAGCTTAAAACAGGGTGCTGAAGCTTTCTTT
TRBV9	NA	TRBJ1-2	NA	CASSAGDSGYTF	TGTGCCAGCAGCGCCGGGGACTCCGGCTACACCTTC
TRBV4-3	TRBD1	TRBJ1-3	few	CASSRGQGFSGNTIYF	TGCGCCAGCAGCCGCGGACAGGGTTTCTCTGGAAACACCATATATTTT
TRBV30	NA	TRBJ1-1	NA	CATSGSGGPTEAFF	TGTGCCACTAGCGGGAGTGGCGGCCCAACTGAAGCTTTCTTT
TRBV7-8	NA	TRBJ1-1	NA	CASSLSRLAQNTEAFF	TGTGCCAGCAGCTTATCCCGATTGGCACAGAACACTGAAGCTTTCTTT
TRBV5-4	TRBD1	TRBJ2-2	NA	CASSPQGDTGELFF	TGTGCCAGCAGTCCACAGGGGGACACCGGGGAGCTGTTTTTT
TRBV5-6	NA	TRBJ2-6	NA	CASSLGPNVLTF	TGTGCCAGCAGCTTGGGGCCTAACGTCCTGACTTTC
TRBV19	NA	TRBJ1-6	NA	CASRSWTVANNSPLHF	TGTGCCAGTCGCTCATGGACAGTGGCCAATAATTCACCCCTCCACTTT